This T cell receptor (beta chain) is from a study of blood T cell repertoires in COVID-19. The wider study: The United States, Italy and Spain provided the acute and convalescent COVID-19 samples.

V lost 0 bases and J 5 bases, leaving 7 bases between the germline ends. Germline V CDR1 and CDR2: ENHRY, SYGVKD. The CDR3 has 13 residues. Profiling relied on immunoSEQ multiplex PCR, and the TCRdb table lists in-frame clones only, not all of them. The table has over 250,000 clones, about 88% seen once; the top ten hold roughly 2%. The chain has TRBV10-3 and TRBJ1-2; D is ambiguous. Sequences were obtained from PBMCs or T cells enriched from blood (not recorded which). The sequence came from a woman aged 60-70 years in a cohort exposed to, infected with or recovered from COVID-19 (not recorded which). The chain's CDR3 is CAISESTSYGYTF. Here the CDR3 DNA reads TGTGCCATCAGTGAGTCAACATCATATGGCTACACCTTC.